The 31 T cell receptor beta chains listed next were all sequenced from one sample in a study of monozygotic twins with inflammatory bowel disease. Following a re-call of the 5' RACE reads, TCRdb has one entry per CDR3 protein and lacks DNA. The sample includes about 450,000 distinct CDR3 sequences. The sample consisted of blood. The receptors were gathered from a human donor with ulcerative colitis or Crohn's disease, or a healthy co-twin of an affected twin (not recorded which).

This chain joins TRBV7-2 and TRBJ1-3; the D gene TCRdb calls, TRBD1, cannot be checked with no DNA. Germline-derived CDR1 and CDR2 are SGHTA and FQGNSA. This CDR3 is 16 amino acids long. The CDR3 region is CASSLLGTGGGNTIYF.

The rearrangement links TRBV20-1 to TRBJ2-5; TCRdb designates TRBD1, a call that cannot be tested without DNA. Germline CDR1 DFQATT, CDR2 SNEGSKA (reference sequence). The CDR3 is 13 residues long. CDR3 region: CSVTMTVQETQYF.

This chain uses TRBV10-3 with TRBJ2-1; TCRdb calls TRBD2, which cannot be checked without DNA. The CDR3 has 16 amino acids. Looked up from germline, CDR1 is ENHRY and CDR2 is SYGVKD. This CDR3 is CAIRRTSGGGVNEQFF.

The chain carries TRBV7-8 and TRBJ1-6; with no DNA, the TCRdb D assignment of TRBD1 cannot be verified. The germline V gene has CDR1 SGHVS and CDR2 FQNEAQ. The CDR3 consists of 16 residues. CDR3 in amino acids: CASSSQAYRVNSPLHF.

The CDR3 loop is CASSWGRVNTGELFF. The rearrangement links TRBV27 to TRBJ2-2; the D call of TRBD1 rests on TCRdb alone, since no DNA is present to check it. Looked up from germline, CDR1 is MNHEY and CDR2 is SMNVEV (reference sequence). The CDR3 runs 15 residues.

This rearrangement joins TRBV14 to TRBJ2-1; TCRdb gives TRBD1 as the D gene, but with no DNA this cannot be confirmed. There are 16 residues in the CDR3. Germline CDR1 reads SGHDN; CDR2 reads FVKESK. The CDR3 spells CASSPRTNRPYNEQFF.

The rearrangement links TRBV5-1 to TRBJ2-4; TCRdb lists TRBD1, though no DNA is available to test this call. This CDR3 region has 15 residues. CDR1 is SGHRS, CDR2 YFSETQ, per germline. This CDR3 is CASSPGGGLGNMQYF.

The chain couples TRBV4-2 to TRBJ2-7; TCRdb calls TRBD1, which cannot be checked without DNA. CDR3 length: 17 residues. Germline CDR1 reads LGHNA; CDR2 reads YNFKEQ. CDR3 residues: CASSQEATTGGGYEQYF.

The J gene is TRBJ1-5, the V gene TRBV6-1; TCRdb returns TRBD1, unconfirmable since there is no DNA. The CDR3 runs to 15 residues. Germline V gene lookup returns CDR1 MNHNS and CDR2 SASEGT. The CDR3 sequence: CASRRGDSGTQPQHF.

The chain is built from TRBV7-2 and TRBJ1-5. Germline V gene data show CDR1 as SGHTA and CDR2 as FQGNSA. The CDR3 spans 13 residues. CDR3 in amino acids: CASSFSGMQPQHF. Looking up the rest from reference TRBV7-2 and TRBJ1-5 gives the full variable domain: GAGVSQSPSNKVTEKGKDVELRCDPISGHTALYWYRQSLGQGLEFLIYFQGNSAPDKSGLPSDRFSAERTGGSVSTLTIQRTQQEDSAVYLCASSFSGMQPQHFGDGTRLSIL.

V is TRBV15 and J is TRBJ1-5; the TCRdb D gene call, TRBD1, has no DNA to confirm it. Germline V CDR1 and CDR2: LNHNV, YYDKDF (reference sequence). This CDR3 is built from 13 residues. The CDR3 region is CATREGASQPQHF.

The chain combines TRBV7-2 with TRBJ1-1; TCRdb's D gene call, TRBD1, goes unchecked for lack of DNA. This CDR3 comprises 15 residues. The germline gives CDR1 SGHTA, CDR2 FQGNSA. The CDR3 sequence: CASSSLGGINTEAFF.

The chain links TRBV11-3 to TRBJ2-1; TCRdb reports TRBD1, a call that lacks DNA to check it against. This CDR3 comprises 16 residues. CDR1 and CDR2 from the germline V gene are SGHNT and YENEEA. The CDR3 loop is CASSPRTGGSYNEQFF.

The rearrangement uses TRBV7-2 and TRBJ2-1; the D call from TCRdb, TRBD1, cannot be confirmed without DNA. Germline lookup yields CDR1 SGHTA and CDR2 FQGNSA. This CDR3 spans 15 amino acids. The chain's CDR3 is CASSLAWAVFNEQFF.

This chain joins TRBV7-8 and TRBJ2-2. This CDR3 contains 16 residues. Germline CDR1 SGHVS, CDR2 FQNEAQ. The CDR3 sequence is CASSLFSGSGTGELFF.

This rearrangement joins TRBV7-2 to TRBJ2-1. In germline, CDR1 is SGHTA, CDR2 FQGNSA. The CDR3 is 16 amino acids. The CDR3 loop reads CASSLVLDSSYNEQFF.

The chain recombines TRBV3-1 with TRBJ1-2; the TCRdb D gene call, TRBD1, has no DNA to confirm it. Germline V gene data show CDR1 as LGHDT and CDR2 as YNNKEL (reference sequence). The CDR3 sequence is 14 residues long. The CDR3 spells CASSSRQGWKGYTF.

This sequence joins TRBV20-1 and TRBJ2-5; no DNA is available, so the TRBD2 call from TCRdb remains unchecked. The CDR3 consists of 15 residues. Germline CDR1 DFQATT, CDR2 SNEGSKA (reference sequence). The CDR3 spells CSAPPGPTHGETQYF.

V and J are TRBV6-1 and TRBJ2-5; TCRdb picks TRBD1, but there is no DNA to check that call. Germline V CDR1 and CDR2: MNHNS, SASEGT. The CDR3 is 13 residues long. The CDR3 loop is CATRDTLRETQYF.

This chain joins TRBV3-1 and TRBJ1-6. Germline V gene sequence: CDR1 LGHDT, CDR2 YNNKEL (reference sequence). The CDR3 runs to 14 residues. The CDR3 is CASSQDQYNSPLHF.

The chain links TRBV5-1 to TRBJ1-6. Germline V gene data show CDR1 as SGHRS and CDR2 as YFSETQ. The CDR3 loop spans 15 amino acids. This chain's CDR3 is CASSLAGPVLSPLHF.

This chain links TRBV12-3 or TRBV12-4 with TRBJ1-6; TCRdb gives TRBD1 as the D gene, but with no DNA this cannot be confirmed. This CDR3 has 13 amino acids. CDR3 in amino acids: CASSSSGDSPLHF.

CDR3 protein: CASSWTGEAGTDTQYF. The chain joins TRBV27 to TRBJ2-3; the TRBD1 assignment by TCRdb is unverifiable without DNA. This CDR3 region has 16 residues. Germline CDR1 and CDR2: MNHEY and SMNVEV (reference sequence).

The CDR3 loop is CASSLTDWIIPGEQYF. The chain joins TRBV5-1 to TRBJ2-7; TCRdb's D call of TRBD1 is untestable without DNA. The length of the CDR3 is 16 residues. From germline, CDR1 is SGHRS and CDR2 YFSETQ.

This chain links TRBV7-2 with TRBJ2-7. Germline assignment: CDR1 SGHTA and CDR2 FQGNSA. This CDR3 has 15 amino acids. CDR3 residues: CASSLSIGVSYEQYF.

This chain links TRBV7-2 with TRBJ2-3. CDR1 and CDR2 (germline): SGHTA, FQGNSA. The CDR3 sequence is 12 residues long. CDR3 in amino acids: CASSNYPDTQYF.

CDR3 protein: CASSVHRTGQPQHF. This rearrangement joins TRBV13 to TRBJ1-5; as DNA is missing, the TRBD1 call by TCRdb cannot be tested. The CDR3 consists of 14 residues. CDR1 is PRHDT, CDR2 FYEKMQ, per germline (reference sequence).

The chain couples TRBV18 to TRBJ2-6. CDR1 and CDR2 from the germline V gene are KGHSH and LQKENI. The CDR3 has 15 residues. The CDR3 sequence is CASSFDGSGANVLTF.

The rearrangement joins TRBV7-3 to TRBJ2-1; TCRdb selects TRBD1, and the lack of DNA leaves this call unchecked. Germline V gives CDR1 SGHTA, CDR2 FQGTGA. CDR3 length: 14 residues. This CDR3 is CASSPRQGFNEQFF.

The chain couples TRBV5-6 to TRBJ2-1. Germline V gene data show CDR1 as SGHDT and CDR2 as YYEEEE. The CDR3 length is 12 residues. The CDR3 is CASSRSYNEQFF.

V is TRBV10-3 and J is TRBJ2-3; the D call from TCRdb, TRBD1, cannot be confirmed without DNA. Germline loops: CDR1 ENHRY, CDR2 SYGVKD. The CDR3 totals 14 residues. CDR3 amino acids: CAISESGRADTQYF.